The 18 T cell receptor beta chains in this list originate from one sample, sequenced in a study of memory CD4+ T cells and cytomegalovirus serostatus. Assay used: immunoSEQ multiplex PCR; TCRdb lists only in-frame clones, some missing. The table shows some 50,000 clones, with around 78% occurring only once. The sort gate was single viable CD3+CD4+CD8-CD45RO+ cells for memory CD4+ T cells. Sequences were obtained from memory CD4+ T cells from blood. Receptor source: an adult in good health and CMV-seronegative.

The V and J genes are TRBV7-8 and TRBJ2-2, with 8 bases matching TRBD2. With 5 bases clipped from V and 1 base from J, the junction kept 6 bases outside the gene matches. From germline, CDR1 is SGHVS and CDR2 FQNEAQ. This CDR3 has 16 residues. This chain's CDR3 is CASSQIAGWNTGELFF. In DNA, the CDR3 is TGTGCCAGCAGCCAGATAGCGGGGTGGAACACCGGGGAGCTGTTTTTT. Complete variable domain (other parts from reference TRBV7-8 and TRBJ2-2): GAGVSQSPRYKVAKRGQDVALRCDPISGHVSLFWYQQALGQGPEFLTYFQNEAQLDKSGLPSDRFFAERPEGSVSTLKIQRTQQEDSAVYLCASSQIAGWNTGELFFGEGSRLTVL.

V gene TRBV6-1 combines with J gene TRBJ1-3; TRBD1 matches at 7 bases. The germline V gene has CDR1 MNHNS and CDR2 SASEGT. This CDR3 region has 14 residues. V lost 5 bases, J lost 4 bases, and 5 bases stayed unmatched. CDR3 amino acids: CASSRDSSGNTIYF. In DNA, the CDR3 is TGTGCCAGCAGTCGGGACAGTTCAGGAAACACCATATATTTT.

The chain carries TRBV19 and TRBJ1-5; 11 bases agree with TRBD1. The CDR3 runs to 17 residues. V trimming: 5 bases; J trimming: 1 base; junction bases outside the gene matches: 7. The germline CDR1 and CDR2 sequences are LNHDA and SQIVND (reference sequence). The CDR3 reads CASSLGTGGTSNQPQHF. The CDR3 region has the DNA TGTGCCAGTAGTCTCGGGACAGGGGGAACGAGCAATCAGCCCCAGCATTTT.

This chain joins TRBV4-3 and TRBJ2-7; D might be TRBD1 or TRBD2, each matching 5 bases. The CDR3 has 14 amino acids. V was cut by 6 bases and J by 7 bases, with 19 bases left in between. CDR1 LGHNA and CDR2 YSLEER come from the germline V gene. In DNA form, the CDR3 reads TGCGCCAGCAGTCGGGACCGACAGTCGTTGGAGCAGTACTTC. Translating it yields CASSRDRQSLEQYF.

For this clone: The junction differs from germline at one of its ends, possibly a read error. This sequence joins TRBV29-1 and TRBJ2-5; D gene unclear. Germline V gene lookup returns CDR1 SQVTM and CDR2 ANQGSEA. The CDR3 runs 9 residues. The CDR3 DNA reads as TGCAGCGTTGCTGGCTTGGTGGACTTC. Protein sequence: CSVAGLVDF.

This clone was seen more than once but under ten times. This chain connects TRBV5-1 to TRBJ1-1, with D possibly matching TRBD1 (5 bases). Trimming took off 1 base at V and 10 bases at J, with 11 bases between the two ends. Germline assignment: CDR1 SGHRS and CDR2 YFSETQ. The CDR3 extends over 12 amino acids. The CDR3 sequence: CASSLSGGVAFF. The CDR3 nucleotides are TGCGCCAGCAGCTTGTCGGGAGGGGTAGCTTTCTTT.

This chain connects TRBV29-1 to TRBJ2-7, with D tentatively TRBD1 (5 bases). Trimming pared 7 bases from V and 0 bases from J, leaving 10 bases between. In germline, CDR1 is SQVTM, CDR2 ANQGSEA. The CDR3 length is 12 residues. The chain's CDR3 is CSARTSSYEQYF. CDR3 nucleotides: TGCAGCGCCCGGACAAGCTCCTACGAGCAGTACTTC.

DNA for the CDR3: TGTGCCTGGGCCCCTGGAAACACCATATATTTT. The encoded protein is CAWAPGNTIYF. The chain employs TRBV30 and TRBJ1-3, with no clear D. Trimming took off 5 bases at V and 2 bases at J, with 4 bases between the two ends. Germline loops: CDR1 GTSNPN, CDR2 SVGIG (reference sequence). The CDR3 spans 11 residues. Looking up the rest from reference TRBV30 and TRBJ1-3 gives the full variable domain: SQTIHQWPATLVQPVGSPLSLECTVEGTSNPNLYWYRQAAGRGLQLLFYSVGIGQISSEVPQNLSASRPQDRQFILSSKKLLLSDSGFYLCAWAPGNTIYFGEGSWLTVV.

The chain carries TRBV2 and TRBJ2-5; D unresolved. CDR1 SNHLY and CDR2 FYNNEI come from the germline V gene. Trimming stripped 3 bases from V and 2 bases from J, with 16 bases between. The CDR3 is made up of 16 amino acids. The CDR3 loop is CASSDQESVGQETQYF. The DNA for the CDR3 is TGTGCCAGCAGTGATCAGGAGTCTGTGGGGCAAGAGACCCAGTACTTC. The variable domain in full, completed from reference TRBV2 and TRBJ2-5, reads EPEVTQTPSHQVTQMGQEVILRCVPISNHLYFYWYRQILGQKVEFLVSFYNNEISEKSEIFDDQFSVERPDGSNFTLKIRSTKLEDSAMYFCASSDQESVGQETQYFGPGTRLLVL.

V is TRBV5-1 and J is TRBJ2-3; D is uncertain. Germline V gene lookup returns CDR1 SGHRS and CDR2 YFSETQ. CDR3 size: 15 residues. Trimming removed 2 bases from V and 1 base from J, with 11 bases in between. The DNA of the CDR3 is TGCGCCAGCAGCTTCGGATCACCGCGCACAGATACGCAGTATTTT. This gives the protein CASSFGSPRTDTQYF.

The V gene is TRBV27, the J gene TRBJ2-4, with 7 bases lining up with TRBD1. This CDR3 is 15 amino acids long. Germline-derived CDR1 and CDR2 are MNHEY and SMNVEV (reference sequence). V lost 5 bases and J lost 4; bases outside the gene matches: 8. CDR3 region: CASSQGTATKNIQYF. The DNA for the CDR3 is TGTGCCAGCAGTCAAGGGACAGCTACTAAAAACATTCAGTACTTC.

The rearrangement links TRBV27 to TRBJ2-5; D is possibly TRBD1 or TRBD2 (5 bases each). Between the trimmed V and J ends, which lost 5 bases and 3 bases, there was a span of 22 bases. CDR3 size: 17 residues. Per the germline V gene, CDR1 is MNHEY and CDR2 is SMNVEV (reference sequence). The CDR3 DNA reads TGTGCCAGCAGTCCCCAGTACGGGACCCCCGGGGAAGAGACCCAGTACTTC. The encoded protein is CASSPQYGTPGEETQYF.

V and J are TRBV9 and TRBJ1-2, with 7 positions matching TRBD1. The CDR3 extends over 15 amino acids. Losses at the gene ends were 4 bases for V and 2 bases for J; bases not matched to a gene: 8. Germline V CDR1 and CDR2: SGDLS, YYNGEE. For the CDR3, the DNA is TGTGCCAGCAGCCCCTCCACAGGGGAGAACTATGGCTACACCTTC. Translated, it gives CASSPSTGENYGYTF.

V usage is TRBV19 and J usage is TRBJ1-1, with D perhaps matching TRBD1 (5 bases). V lost 3 bases to trimming and J lost 10 bases, with 15 bases between them. The germline CDR1 and CDR2 sequences are LNHDA and SQIVND (reference sequence). The CDR3 spans 13 residues. As DNA, the CDR3 is TGTGCCAGTAGTATTTCGGCCCGGGGGACAGCTTTCTTT. Protein product: CASSISARGTAFF.

The chain combines TRBV6-1 with TRBJ1-1; the D gene is possibly TRBD1 (6 bases). Germline V gives CDR1 MNHNS, CDR2 SASEGT. Trimming stripped 6 bases from V and 1 base from J, with 12 bases between. This CDR3 is 14 amino acids long. Here the CDR3 reads CASRAGHGNTEAFF. The CDR3, as DNA: TGTGCCAGCAGAGCGGGACACGGGAACACTGAAGCTTTCTTT.

The chain links TRBV28 to TRBJ2-7; perhaps TRBD2 as D (7 bases). The CDR3 contains 13 residues. Germline V CDR1 and CDR2: MDHEN, SYDVKM. V was pared by 6 bases and J by 3 bases, with 12 bases between. CDR3 coding DNA: TGTGCCAGCAGGCGGGGGCGGCACTACGAGCAGTACTTC. Translating gives CASRRGRHYEQYF.

This CDR3 reads CASSSPRAGAYNEQFF. Written as DNA, the CDR3 is TGTGCCAGCAGTTCCCCCAGGGCGGGGGCCTACAATGAGCAGTTCTTC. This rearrangement joins TRBV6-6 to TRBJ2-1, with 7 bases fitting TRBD2. Germline CDR1 is MNHNY and CDR2 is SVGAGI (reference sequence). The CDR3 runs to 16 residues. After removal of 4 bases from V and 2 bases from J, the junction contained 8 bases not matched to a gene.

This rearrangement joins TRBV6-5 to TRBJ1-5; D ambiguous. The germline V gene has CDR1 MNHEY and CDR2 SVGAGI. The V end was cut by 5 bases, the J end by 7 bases, with 9 bases between. The CDR3 sequence is 12 residues long. The CDR3 region is CASSSPYQPQHF. CDR3 sequence (DNA): TGTGCCAGCAGTAGCCCTTACCAGCCCCAGCATTTT.